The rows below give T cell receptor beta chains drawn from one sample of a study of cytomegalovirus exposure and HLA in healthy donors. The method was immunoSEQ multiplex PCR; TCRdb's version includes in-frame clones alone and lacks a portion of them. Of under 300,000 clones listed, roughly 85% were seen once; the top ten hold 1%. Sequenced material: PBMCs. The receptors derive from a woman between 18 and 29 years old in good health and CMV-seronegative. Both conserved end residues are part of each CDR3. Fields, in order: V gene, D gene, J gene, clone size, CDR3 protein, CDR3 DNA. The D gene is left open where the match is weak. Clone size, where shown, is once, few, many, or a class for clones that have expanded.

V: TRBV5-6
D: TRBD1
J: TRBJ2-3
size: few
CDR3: CASSFTGGAHTQYF
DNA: TGTGCCAGCAGCTTCACAGGGGGCGCACATACGCAGTATTTT

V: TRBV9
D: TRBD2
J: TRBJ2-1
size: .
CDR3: CASSLGLAGWDNEQFF
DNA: TGTGCCAGCAGCCTGGGACTAGCGGGATGGGACAATGAGCAGTTCTTC

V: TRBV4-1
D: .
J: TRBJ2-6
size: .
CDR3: CASSQDRGGANVLTF
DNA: TGCGCCAGCAGCCAAGACAGGGGTGGGGCCAACGTCCTGACTTTC

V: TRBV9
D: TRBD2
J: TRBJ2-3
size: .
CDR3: CASSVASGRTDTQYF
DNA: TGTGCCAGCAGCGTAGCTAGCGGGAGAACAGATACGCAGTATTTT

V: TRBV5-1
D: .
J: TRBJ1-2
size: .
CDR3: CASSFDQDGYTF
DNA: TGCGCCAGCAGTTTCGATCAGGATGGCTACACCTTC

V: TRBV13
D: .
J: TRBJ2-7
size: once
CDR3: CASSVRGSYEQYF
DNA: TGTGCCAGCAGCGTCCGGGGCTCCTACGAGCAGTACTTC

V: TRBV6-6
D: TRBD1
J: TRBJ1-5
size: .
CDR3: CASIDGTEGQPQHF
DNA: TGTGCCAGCATCGATGGGACAGAAGGGCAGCCCCAGCATTTT

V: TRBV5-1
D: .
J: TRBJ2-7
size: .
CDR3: CASSLESGYEQYF
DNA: TGCGCCAGCAGCTTGGAAAGCGGGTACGAGCAGTACTTC

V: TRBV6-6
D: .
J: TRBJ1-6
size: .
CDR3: CASNPLREYSPLHF
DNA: TGTGCCAGCAACCCCCTTAGGGAGTACTCACCCCTCCACTTT

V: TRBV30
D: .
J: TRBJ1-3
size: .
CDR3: CAWRPVSGNTIYF
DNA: TGTGCCTGGAGGCCAGTCTCTGGAAACACCATATATTTT

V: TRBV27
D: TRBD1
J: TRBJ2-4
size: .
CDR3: CASSLFRTGLNIQYF
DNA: TGTGCCAGCAGTTTATTCCGGACAGGTCTTAACATTCAGTACTTC